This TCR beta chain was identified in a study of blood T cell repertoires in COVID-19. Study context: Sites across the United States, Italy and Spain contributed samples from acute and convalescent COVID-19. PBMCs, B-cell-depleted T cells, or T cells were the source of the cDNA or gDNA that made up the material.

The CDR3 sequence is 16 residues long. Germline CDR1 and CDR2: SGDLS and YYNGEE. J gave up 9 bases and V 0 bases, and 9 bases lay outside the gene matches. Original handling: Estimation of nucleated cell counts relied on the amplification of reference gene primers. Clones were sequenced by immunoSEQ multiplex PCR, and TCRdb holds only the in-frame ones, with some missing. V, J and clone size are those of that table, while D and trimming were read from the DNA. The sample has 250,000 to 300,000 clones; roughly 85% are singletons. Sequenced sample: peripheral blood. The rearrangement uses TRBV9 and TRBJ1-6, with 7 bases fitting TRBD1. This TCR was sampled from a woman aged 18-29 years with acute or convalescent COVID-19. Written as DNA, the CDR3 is TGTGCCAGCAGCGTAGACAACAGGGGTGGGGTTTCACCCCTCCACTTT. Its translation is CASSVDNRGGVSPLHF.